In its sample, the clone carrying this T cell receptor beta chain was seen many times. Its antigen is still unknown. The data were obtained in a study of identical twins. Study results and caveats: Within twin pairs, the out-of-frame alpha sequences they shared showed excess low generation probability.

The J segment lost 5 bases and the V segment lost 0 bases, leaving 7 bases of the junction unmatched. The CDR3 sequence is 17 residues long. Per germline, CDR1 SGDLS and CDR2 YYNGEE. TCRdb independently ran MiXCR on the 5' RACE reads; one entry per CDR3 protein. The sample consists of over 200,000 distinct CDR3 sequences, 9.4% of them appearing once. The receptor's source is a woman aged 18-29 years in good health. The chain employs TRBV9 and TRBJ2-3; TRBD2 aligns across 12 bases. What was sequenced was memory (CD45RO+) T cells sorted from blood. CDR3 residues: CASSVGRLAGAGDTQYF. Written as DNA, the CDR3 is TGTGCCAGCAGCGTAGGCCGACTAGCGGGAGCAGGAGATACGCAGTATTTT.